The sample holds a few counts of the clone carrying this T cell receptor beta chain. The entry originates in a study of blood T cell repertoires in COVID-19. Deletions cut 4 bases from V and 2 bases from J, with 14 bases between. The germline CDR1 and CDR2 sequences are KGHSH and LQKENI. This CDR3 comprises 15 residues. The repertoire was sequenced with immunoSEQ multiplex PCR; TCRdb's copy has only in-frame clones and lacks some. The sample consists of some 83,000 clones, roughly four fifths of them appearing once. This chain links TRBV18 with TRBJ1-1; D not resolved. This receptor was taken from a human donor in a cohort sampled during active COVID-19. Sequencing input: peripheral blood. CDR3 in amino acids: CASSHEMRLNTEAFF. Here the CDR3 DNA reads TGTGCCAGCTCACATGAGATGAGGCTTAACACTGAAGCTTTCTTT.